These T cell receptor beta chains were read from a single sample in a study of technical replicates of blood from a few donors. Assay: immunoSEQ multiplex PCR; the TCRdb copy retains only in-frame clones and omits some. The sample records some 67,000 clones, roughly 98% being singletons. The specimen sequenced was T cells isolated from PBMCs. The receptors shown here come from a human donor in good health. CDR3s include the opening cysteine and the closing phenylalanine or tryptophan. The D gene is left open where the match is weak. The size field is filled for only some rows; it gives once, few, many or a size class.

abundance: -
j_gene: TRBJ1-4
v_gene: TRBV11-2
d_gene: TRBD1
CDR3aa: CASRPDRGWREKLFF
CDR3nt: TGTGCCAGCAGACCTGACAGGGGGTGGAGGGAAAAACTGTTTTTT

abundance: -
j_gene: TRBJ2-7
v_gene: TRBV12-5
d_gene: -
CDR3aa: CASGLKRDEQYF
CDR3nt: TGTGCTAGTGGTTTGAAGAGGGACGAGCAGTACTTC

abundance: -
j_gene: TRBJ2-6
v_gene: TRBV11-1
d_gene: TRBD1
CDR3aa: CASLGTALGANVLTF
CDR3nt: TGTGCCAGCTTGGGGACAGCCCTTGGGGCCAACGTCCTGACTTTC

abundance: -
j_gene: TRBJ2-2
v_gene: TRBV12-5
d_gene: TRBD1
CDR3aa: CASAVTGSTGELFF
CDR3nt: TGTGCTAGTGCCGTGACAGGGAGCACCGGGGAGCTGTTTTTT

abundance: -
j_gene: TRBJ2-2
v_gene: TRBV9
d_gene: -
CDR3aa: CASTQGTNTGELFF
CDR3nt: TGTGCCAGCACCCAGGGGACGAACACCGGGGAGCTGTTTTTT

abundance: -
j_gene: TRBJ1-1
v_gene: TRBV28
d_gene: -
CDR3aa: CASRRAGYTEAFF
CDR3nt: TGTGCCAGCAGGCGCGCCGGGTACACTGAAGCTTTCTTT

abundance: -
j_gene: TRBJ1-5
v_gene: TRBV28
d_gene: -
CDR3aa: CASSPGQSTNQPQHF
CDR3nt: TGTGCCAGCAGTCCCGGACAGTCGACCAATCAGCCCCAGCATTTT

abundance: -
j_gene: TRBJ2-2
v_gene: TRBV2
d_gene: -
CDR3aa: CASSEPSRTGELFF
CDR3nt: TGTGCCAGCAGTGAACCGAGCAGGACCGGGGAGCTGTTTTTT

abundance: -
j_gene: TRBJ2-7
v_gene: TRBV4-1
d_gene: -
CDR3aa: CASSQAGSPYEQYF
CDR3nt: TGCGCCAGCAGCCAGGCGGGCAGCCCATACGAGCAGTACTTC

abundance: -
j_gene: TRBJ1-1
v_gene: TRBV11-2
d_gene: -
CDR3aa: CASSFDPTRMNTEAFF
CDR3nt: TGTGCCAGCAGCTTTGACCCAACCAGGATGAACACTGAAGCTTTCTTT

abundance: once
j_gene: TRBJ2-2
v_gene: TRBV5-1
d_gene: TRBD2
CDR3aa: CASSVGGLAGNTGELFF
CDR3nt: TGCGCCAGCAGCGTCGGGGGGTTAGCGGGGAACACCGGGGAGCTGTTTTTT

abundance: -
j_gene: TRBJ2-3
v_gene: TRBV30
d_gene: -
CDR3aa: CAWIGEETDTQYF
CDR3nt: TGTGCCTGGATAGGGGAAGAAACAGATACGCAGTATTTT

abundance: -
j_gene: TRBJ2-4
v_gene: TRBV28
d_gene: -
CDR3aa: CASSFGGTKNIQYF
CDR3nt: TGTGCCAGCAGTTTTGGGGGGACCAAAAACATTCAGTACTTC

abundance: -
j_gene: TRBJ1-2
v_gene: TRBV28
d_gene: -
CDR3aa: CASTLLGGEGYTF
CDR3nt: TGTGCCAGCACCTTACTAGGGGGGGAAGGCTACACCTTC

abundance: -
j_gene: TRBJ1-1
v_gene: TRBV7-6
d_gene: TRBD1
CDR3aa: CASSLLTGARTEAFF
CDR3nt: TGTGCCAGCAGCTTGCTCACAGGGGCGCGTACTGAAGCTTTCTTT

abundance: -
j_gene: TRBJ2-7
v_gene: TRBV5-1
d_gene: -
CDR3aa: CASSLGIAYEQYF
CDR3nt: TGCGCCAGCAGCTTGGGCATCGCGTACGAGCAGTACTTC

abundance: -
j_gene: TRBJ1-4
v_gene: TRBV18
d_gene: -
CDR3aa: CASSPGDSTNEKLFF
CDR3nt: TGTGCCAGCTCACCAGGAGACAGCACTAATGAAAAACTGTTTTTT

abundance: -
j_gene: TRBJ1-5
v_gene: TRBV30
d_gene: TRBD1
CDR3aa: CAWSQSGTGFQPQHF
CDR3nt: TGTGCCTGGAGTCAATCCGGGACAGGGTTTCAGCCCCAGCATTTT

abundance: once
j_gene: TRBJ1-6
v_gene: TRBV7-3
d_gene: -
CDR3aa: CASRGTGNSPLHF
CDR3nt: TGTGCCAGCAGAGGTACAGGGAATTCACCCCTCCACTTT

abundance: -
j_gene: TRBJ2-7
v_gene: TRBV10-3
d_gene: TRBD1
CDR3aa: CAISRDSYEQYF
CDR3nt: TGTGCCATCAGCCGGGACAGCTACGAGCAGTACTTC

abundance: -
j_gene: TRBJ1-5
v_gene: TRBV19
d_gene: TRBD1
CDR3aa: CATDDRGPNQPQHF
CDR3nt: TGTGCCACAGACGACAGGGGGCCGAATCAGCCCCAGCATTTT

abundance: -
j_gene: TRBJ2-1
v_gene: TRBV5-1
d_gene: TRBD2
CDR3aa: CASSPGLAAANEQFF
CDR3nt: TGCGCCAGCAGCCCGGGACTAGCGGCTGCTAATGAGCAGTTCTTC

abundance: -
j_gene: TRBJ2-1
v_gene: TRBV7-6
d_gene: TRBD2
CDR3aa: CASSSPAGTSGTNEQFF
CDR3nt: TGTGCCAGCAGCTCGCCAGCCGGGACTAGCGGTACCAATGAGCAGTTCTTC

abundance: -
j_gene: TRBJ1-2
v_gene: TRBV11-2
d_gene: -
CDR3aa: CASSLATDNYGYTF
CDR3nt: TGTGCCAGCAGCTTAGCGACAGATAACTATGGCTACACCTTC

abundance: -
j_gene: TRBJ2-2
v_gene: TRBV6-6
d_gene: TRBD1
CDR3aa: CASSYSGQGHTGELFF
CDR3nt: TGTGCCAGCAGTTACTCGGGACAGGGGCACACCGGGGAGCTGTTTTTT

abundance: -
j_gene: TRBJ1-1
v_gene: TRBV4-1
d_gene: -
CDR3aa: CASTLQLGTGPANTEAFF
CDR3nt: TGCGCCAGCACCCTACAATTAGGGACTGGGCCGGCTAACACTGAAGCTTTCTTT

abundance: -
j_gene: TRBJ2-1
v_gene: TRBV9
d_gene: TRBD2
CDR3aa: CASSYITSGSGNEQFF
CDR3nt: TGTGCCAGCAGCTATATTACTAGCGGGAGCGGCAATGAGCAGTTCTTC

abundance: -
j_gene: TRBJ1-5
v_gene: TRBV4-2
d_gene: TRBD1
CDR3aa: CASSQETGDRHQPQHF
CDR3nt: TGTGCCAGCAGCCAAGAGACGGGGGACAGGCATCAACCCCAGCATTTT

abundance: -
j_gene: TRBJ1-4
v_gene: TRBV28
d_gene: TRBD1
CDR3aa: CASSWDSPNEKLFF
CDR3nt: TGTGCCAGCAGTTGGGACAGCCCTAATGAAAAACTGTTTTTT

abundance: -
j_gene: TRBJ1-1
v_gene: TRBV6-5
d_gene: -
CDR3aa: CASSYWGGATNTEAFF
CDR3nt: TGTGCCAGCAGTTACTGGGGAGGGGCGACGAACACTGAAGCTTTCTTT

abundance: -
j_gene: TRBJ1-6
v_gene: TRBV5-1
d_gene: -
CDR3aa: CASSLSSSPTGSLSPLHF
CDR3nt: TGCGCCAGCAGCTTGTCCTCCTCGCCGACAGGATCACTTTCACCCCTCCACTTT

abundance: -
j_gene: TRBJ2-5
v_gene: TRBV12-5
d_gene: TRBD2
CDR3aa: CASGLGTSGGAAQYF
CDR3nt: TGTGCTAGTGGTTTGGGGACTAGCGGGGGGGCGGCCCAGTACTTC

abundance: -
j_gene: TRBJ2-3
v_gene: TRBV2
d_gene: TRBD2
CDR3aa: CASNGLAGGGTDTQYF
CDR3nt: TGTGCCAGCAATGGTCTAGCGGGGGGCGGAACAGATACGCAGTATTTT

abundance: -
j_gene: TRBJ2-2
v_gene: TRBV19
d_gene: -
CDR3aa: CASSIWGDTGELFF
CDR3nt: TGTGCCAGTAGTATTTGGGGGGATACCGGGGAGCTGTTTTTT

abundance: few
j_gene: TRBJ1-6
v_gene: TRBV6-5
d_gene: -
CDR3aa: CASSFAGEDSPLHF
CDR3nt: TGTGCCAGCAGTTTCGCGGGGGAAGATTCACCCCTCCACTTT

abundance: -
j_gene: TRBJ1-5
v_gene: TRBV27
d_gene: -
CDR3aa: CASRRGGLGNQPQHF
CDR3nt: TGTGCCAGCCGACGGGGGGGGCTGGGCAATCAGCCCCAGCATTTT

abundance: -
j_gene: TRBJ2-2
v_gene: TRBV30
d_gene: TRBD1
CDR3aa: CAWRGQGVAGELFF
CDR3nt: TGTGCCTGGAGGGGACAGGGGGTAGCCGGGGAGCTGTTTTTT

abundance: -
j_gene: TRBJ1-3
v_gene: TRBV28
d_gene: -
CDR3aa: CASSPLGQSSGNTIYF
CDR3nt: TGTGCCAGCAGTCCTCTTGGACAGTCCTCTGGAAACACCATATATTTT

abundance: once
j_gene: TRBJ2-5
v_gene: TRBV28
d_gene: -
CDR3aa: CASTGETQYF
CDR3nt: TGTGCCAGCACCGGAGAGACCCAGTACTTC

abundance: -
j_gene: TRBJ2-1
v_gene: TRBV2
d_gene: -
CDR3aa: CASRGQYNEQFF
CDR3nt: TGTGCCAGCAGAGGACAGTACAATGAGCAGTTCTTC

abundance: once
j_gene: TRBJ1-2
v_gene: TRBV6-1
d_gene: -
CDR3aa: CASKTATNYGYTF
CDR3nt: TGTGCCAGCAAAACAGCAACTAACTATGGCTACACCTTC

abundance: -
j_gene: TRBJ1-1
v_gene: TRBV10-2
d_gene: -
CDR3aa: CASSEWAGLIANTEAFF
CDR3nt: TGCGCCAGCAGTGAGTGGGCGGGCCTGATAGCGAACACTGAAGCTTTCTTT

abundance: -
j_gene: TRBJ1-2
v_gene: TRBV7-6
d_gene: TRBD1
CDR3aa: CASSLGSTGDYGYTF
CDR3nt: TGTGCCAGCAGCTTGGGGTCTACAGGGGACTATGGCTACACCTTC

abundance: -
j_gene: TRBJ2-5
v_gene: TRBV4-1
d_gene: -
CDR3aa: CASSQDPGLGGETQYF
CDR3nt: TGCGCCAGCAGCCAAGATCCGGGGTTGGGGGGAGAGACCCAGTACTTC

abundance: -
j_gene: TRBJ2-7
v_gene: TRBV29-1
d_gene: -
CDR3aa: CSVGIVRTDSYEQYF
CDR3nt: TGCAGCGTTGGAATTGTTAGGACAGACTCCTACGAGCAGTACTTC

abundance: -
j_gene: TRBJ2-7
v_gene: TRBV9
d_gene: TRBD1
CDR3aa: CASAGTETYEQYF
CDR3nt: TGTGCCAGCGCCGGGACAGAGACTTACGAGCAGTACTTC

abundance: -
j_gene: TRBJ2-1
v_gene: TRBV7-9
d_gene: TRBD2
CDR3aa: CASSWSSGGPGLYNEQFF
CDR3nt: TGTGCCAGCAGTTGGAGTAGCGGGGGACCGGGGTTATACAATGAGCAGTTCTTC